The 6 T cell receptor beta chains in this list originate from one sample, sequenced in a study of blood T cell repertoires in COVID-19. Sequencing used immunoSEQ multiplex PCR; TCRdb keeps in-frame clones, though not all of them. The repertoire holds over 250,000 clones, with approximately 86% as singletons. Sequencing was done on a sample of PBMCs or T cells enriched from blood (not recorded which). These receptor sequences come from a woman between 18 and 29 years old who had recovered from COVID-19.

The genes are TRBV6-5 and TRBJ1-2; tentative D call: TRBD1 (6 bases). The CDR3 spans 15 residues. The V gene lost 11 bases and the J gene lost 0 bases, with 19 bases spanning the gap. The V gene's germline CDR1 is MNHEY and CDR2 SVGAGI. The CDR3 bases are TGTGCCTCGGTAGAGGGACACTCGCCTAACTATGGCTACACCTTC. It is translated as CASVEGHSPNYGYTF.

In its sample, this clone was seen a few times. The V gene is TRBV7-2, the J gene TRBJ1-3, with 9 bases matching TRBD1. The germline V gene has CDR1 SGHTA and CDR2 FQGNSA. The CDR3 runs to 17 residues. Trimming at V came to 1 base and at J to 4 bases, leaving 8 bases not matched to a gene. The CDR3 DNA sequence: TGTGCCAGCAGCTTAGGGGCCCCCGGGACAGGGGGAAACACCATATATTTT. As protein: CASSLGAPGTGGNTIYF.

The chain combines TRBV7-8 with TRBJ1-3; D gene ambiguous. Germline-derived CDR1 and CDR2 are SGHVS and FQNEAQ. The V gene lost 5 bases and the J gene lost 2 bases, with 16 bases spanning the gap. The CDR3 is 16 residues long. The CDR3 sequence: CASSPGRPNPGNTIYF. The CDR3 coding sequence is TGTGCCAGCAGCCCAGGTAGACCCAACCCTGGAAACACCATATATTTT.

J is TRBJ2-7 and V is TRBV18, with D uncertain. Trimming removed 2 bases at V and 2 bases at J, with 13 bases between. The CDR3 loop spans 15 amino acids. Germline-derived CDR1 and CDR2 are KGHSH and LQKENI. The CDR3, as DNA: TGTGCCAGCTCACCAATCCCGCGGCCCACCTACGAGCAGTACTTC. Its translation is CASSPIPRPTYEQYF.

As to this clone: Other nucleotide sequences in the sample specify the same CDR3. V usage is TRBV9 and J usage is TRBJ1-3; D might be TRBD1 (5 bases). This CDR3 comprises 15 residues. Germline V gene sequence: CDR1 SGDLS, CDR2 YYNGEE. The V end was cut by 0 bases, the J end by 4 bases, with 11 bases between. CDR3 in amino acids: CASSVGQSAGNTIYF. The CDR3 region has the DNA TGTGCCAGCAGCGTAGGACAGTCGGCCGGAAACACCATATATTTT. The complete variable domain, with remaining parts taken from reference TRBV9 and TRBJ1-3, reads DSGVTQTPKHLITATGQRVTLRCSPRSGDLSVYWYQQSLDQGLQFLIQYYNGEERAKGNILERFSAQQFPDLHSELNLSSLELGDSALYFCASSVGQSAGNTIYFGEGSWLTVV.

The J gene is TRBJ1-2, the V gene TRBV6-2 or TRBV6-3; D is perhaps TRBD1 (6 bases). The CDR3 is made up of 15 amino acids. Trimming pared 4 bases from V and 3 bases from J, leaving 15 bases between. CDR1 is MNHEY and CDR2 is SVGEGT in the germline V gene. The CDR3 DNA is TGTGCCAGCAGTTCCCCACAGGGACCATACTATGGCTACACCTTC. This codes for CASSSPQGPYYGYTF.